Shown below are 8 T cell receptor beta chains from a single sample sequenced in a study of identical twins. TCRdb passed the 5' RACE reads through MiXCR, listing each CDR3 protein once. The table records 1.5 million to 2 million distinct CDR3 sequences, around a third of them present only once. The source material was cord blood. Source of these receptors: a newborn girl in good health.

This clonotype came up a few times. The rearrangement links TRBV12-3 or TRBV12-4 to TRBJ1-2, with D possibly being TRBD1 (6 bases). V lost 2 bases to trimming and J lost 4 bases, with 17 bases between them. This CDR3 has 16 amino acids. DNA of the CDR3: TGTGCCAGCAGTTTATTCGGGGGGGCAAGGAGCTATGGCTACACCTTC. The encoded protein is CASSLFGGARSYGYTF.

The chain recombines TRBV29-1 with TRBJ2-7, with unresolved D. Germline-derived CDR1 and CDR2 are SQVTM and ANQGSEA. This CDR3 has 11 residues. Trimming stripped 5 bases from V and 3 bases from J, with 8 bases between. CDR3: CSVLYIYEQYF. CDR3 in DNA: TGCAGCGTTCTGTATATCTACGAGCAGTACTTC.

This clonotype was detected many times. CDR3 amino acids: CAISDPGTSGRAKYNEQFF. CDR3 nucleotides: TGTGCCATCAGTGATCCCGGGACTAGCGGGAGGGCTAAATACAATGAGCAGTTCTTC. This chain connects TRBV10-3 to TRBJ2-1, with 16 bases that match TRBD2. With 3 bases clipped from V and 4 bases from J, the junction kept 9 bases outside the gene matches. The CDR3 is 19 residues long. Germline CDR1 and CDR2: ENHRY and SYGVKD.

The chain links TRBV9 to TRBJ2-1; 10 positions match TRBD2. The germline V gene has CDR1 SGDLS and CDR2 YYNGEE. V shed 4 bases and J 5 bases; nucleotides not matched to a gene: 6. The CDR3 has 15 residues. The CDR3 sequence: CASSKRGGQNNEQFF. DNA of the CDR3: TGTGCCAGCAGCAAGCGGGGGGGCCAAAACAATGAGCAGTTCTTC.

This clonotype was observed at least ten times. This chain joins TRBV5-1 and TRBJ1-2; the D is unclear. Between the trimmed V and J ends, which lost 0 bases and 5 bases, there was a span of 8 bases. This CDR3 spans 13 amino acids. The V gene's germline CDR1 is SGHRS and CDR2 YFSETQ. CDR3 nucleotides: TGCGCCAGCAGCTTGGCGGCATCTTATGGCTACACCTTC. It codes for CASSLAASYGYTF.

The chain employs TRBV4-2 and TRBJ2-3; D remains unclear. From germline, CDR1 is LGHNA and CDR2 YNFKEQ. V lost 0 bases, J lost 5 bases, and 12 bases lay in between. The CDR3 has 15 residues. The CDR3 nucleotides are TGTGCCAGCAGCCAAGATGGTTTCCGCGGAGATACGCAGTATTTT. Its protein is CASSQDGFRGDTQYF.

This clonotype appeared a few times. This chain connects TRBV29-1 to TRBJ2-1, with 8 bases aligning to TRBD2. The CDR3 sequence is 15 residues long. The ends lost 0 bases at V and 3 bases at J; junction bases unmatched: 4. Germline lookup yields CDR1 SQVTM and CDR2 ANQGSEA. This CDR3 is CSVEDRLAHYNEQFF. The CDR3 DNA reads TGCAGCGTTGAAGATCGACTAGCGCACTACAATGAGCAGTTCTTC.

This clonotype came up once. The chain couples TRBV4-1 to TRBJ2-5, with TRBD1 identical over 8 bases. Trimming took 3 bases from V and 1 from J; bases not matched to a gene: 13. The CDR3 extends over 18 amino acids. Per germline, CDR1 MGHRA and CDR2 YSYEKL. The CDR3 sequence: CASSQRGNRGYLQETQYF. CDR3 DNA sequence: TGCGCCAGCAGCCAGAGGGGAAACAGGGGGTACCTCCAAGAGACCCAGTACTTC.